Sequencing of this T cell receptor (beta chain) was carried out in a study of blood T cell repertoires in COVID-19. Turning to the study itself: There were acute and convalescent COVID-19 samples, and they came from the United States, Italy and Spain. T cells, B-cell-depleted T cells, or PBMCs provided the cDNA or gDNA that served as material.

Source study methods: Quantification of nucleated cells was approximated via reference gene primer amplification. The assay was immunoSEQ multiplex PCR, and TCRdb's table has in-frame clones only and misses some. For V, J and clone size, that table is used; D and trimming come from the DNA. The sample has over 150,000 clones, 80% to 90% seen once. The CDR3 is made up of 14 amino acids. Per germline, CDR1 KGHSH and CDR2 LQKENI. V was shortened by 3 bases and J by 4 bases, with 12 bases between the two germline ends. The chain uses TRBV18 and TRBJ1-2; D call uncertain. The TCR originated in a young man who had recovered from COVID-19. Sample: peripheral blood. For the CDR3, the DNA is TGTGCCAGCTCACCCGGGATAAGTTCCTATGGCTACACCTTC. Protein sequence: CASSPGISSYGYTF.